The following is a TCR beta chain sequence with its context. The record originates from a study of T cells expressing NK-cell markers. Study as a whole: In the group of eight sequenced donors, seven were HCMV-seropositive and one was seronegative.

One entry per CDR3 protein, without DNA, is what TCRdb gives after re-calling the 5' RACE reads. The sample's table shows 550,000 or so distinct CDR3 sequences. The CDR3 loop spans 15 amino acids. Germline V gene sequence: CDR1 SNHLY, CDR2 FYNNEI. Input material: blood T cells: a sorted CD56 or NKG2C T cell subset, CD4+ or CD8+ T cells, or bulk PBMC T cells (not recorded which). The clonotype comes from a man younger than 30 in good health. The rearrangement uses TRBV2 and TRBJ2-3; TCRdb selects TRBD2, and the lack of DNA leaves this call unchecked. The CDR3 sequence is CASSGLAAGEDTQYF. The full variable domain, completed using reference TRBV2 and TRBJ2-3, is EPEVTQTPSHQVTQMGQEVILRCVPISNHLYFYWYRQILGQKVEFLVSFYNNEISEKSEIFDDQFSVERPDGSNFTLKIRSTKLEDSAMYFCASSGLAAGEDTQYFGPGTRLTVL.